These 31 T cell receptor beta chains came from one sample sequenced in a study of tumor-infiltrating lymphocytes in localized non-small cell lung cancer. Sequencing used immunoSEQ multiplex PCR; TCRdb keeps in-frame clones, though not all of them. The sample has about 16,000 clones; about 45% are singletons. Sequences were obtained from lung tumor tissue. The receptors originated from a human donor with non-small cell lung cancer.

In its sample, this clone ranks as medium-sized (0.01 to 0.1%). The rearrangement links TRBV7-2 to TRBJ1-3; D is ambiguous. The germline V gene encodes CDR1 SGHTA and CDR2 FQGNSA. The CDR3 length is 12 residues. The V gene lost 7 bases and the J gene lost 8 bases, with 12 bases spanning the gap. The DNA for the CDR3 is TGTGCCAGCAATGGAGGGAGGGACACCATATATTTT. It translates to CASNGGRDTIYF. Using reference TRBV7-2 and TRBJ1-3 for the parts outside the CDR3, the full variable domain is GAGVSQSPSNKVTEKGKDVELRCDPISGHTALYWYRQSLGQGLEFLIYFQGNSAPDKSGLPSDRFSAERTGGSVSTLTIQRTQQEDSAVYLCASNGGRDTIYFGEGSWLTVV.

In this sample, this clone turned up many times. This specimen includes other DNA sequences encoding the same CDR3. The chain joins TRBV20-1 to TRBJ2-5; D might be TRBD1 (5 bases). Looked up from germline, CDR1 is DFQATT and CDR2 is SNEGSKA (reference sequence). The length of the CDR3 is 11 residues. The V and J ends lost 6 bases and 2 bases respectively, with 7 bases between them. This chain's CDR3 is CSADRQETQYF. CDR3 nucleotides: TGCAGTGCCGACAGACAAGAGACCCAGTACTTC.

Judged by abundance, this clone is medium-sized. The chain carries TRBV21-1 and TRBJ1-2; the tabulated D call, TRBD1, remains unverified against the DNA. TRBV21-1 is recorded as a pseudogene. This CDR3 is 17 amino acids long. CDR3 bases: TGTGCCAGCACTATTCGGGACAGGGAGCAGAAAGACTATGGCTACACCTTC. Its translation: CASTIRDREQKDYGYTF.

This clone has more than one count but fewer than ten. The genes are TRBV4-3 and TRBJ1-3; possible D gene TRBD1, 5 bases. Trimming left V 0 bases short and J 0 bases short, with 6 bases between. The CDR3 is 15 amino acids. The germline gives CDR1 LGHNA, CDR2 YSLEER. The DNA of the CDR3 is TGCGCCAGCAGCCAAGATCAGGGCTCTGGAAACACCATATATTTT. Translated: CASSQDQGSGNTIYF.

This rearrangement joins TRBV11-3 to TRBJ2-5, with a possible D match to TRBD1 (7 bases). Germline V gene data show CDR1 as SGHNT and CDR2 as YENEEA. The CDR3 has 15 amino acids. V lost 6 bases, J lost 4 bases, and 18 bases lay in between. The CDR3 DNA follows: TGTGCCAGCAGGGTTGGAGGGGGCGCGGGAGAGACCCAGTACTTC. Translating it yields CASRVGGGAGETQYF.

The chain joins TRBV4-3 to TRBJ2-5; 8 bases fit TRBD2. There are 18 residues in the CDR3. Germline lookup yields CDR1 LGHNA and CDR2 YSLEER. The V gene end was trimmed by 4 bases and the J gene end by 7 bases; junction bases not matched to a gene: 20. The CDR3: CASSLHPPSGYTKVTQYF. In nucleotides, the CDR3 is TGCGCCAGCAGCCTGCACCCTCCTAGCGGGTATACCAAGGTGACCCAGTACTTC.

The chain links TRBV6-1 to TRBJ2-7; D remains ambiguous. Germline V gene sequence: CDR1 MNHNS, CDR2 SASEGT. The CDR3 is 14 amino acids. Trimming shortened V by 6 bases and J by 2 bases, and 14 bases separated the two germline ends. CDR3 protein: CASRWGTFTYEQYF. The CDR3 DNA reads TGTGCCAGCAGGTGGGGAACCTTCACCTACGAGCAGTACTTC.

This chain joins TRBV2 and TRBJ2-5; maybe TRBD1 (6 bases). CDR1 is SNHLY, CDR2 FYNNEI, per germline. V gave up 7 bases and J gave up 10 bases, with 16 bases separating them. The CDR3 length is 12 residues. CDR3 amino acids: CASNRQGMGQYF. The DNA of the CDR3 is TGTGCCAGCAATCGTCAGGGGATGGGCCAGTACTTC.

This clone showed up just a few times. The chain recombines TRBV2 with TRBJ1-2, with 8 bases identical to TRBD1. CDR3 size: 13 residues. Germline V gene sequence: CDR1 SNHLY, CDR2 FYNNEI. V dropped 7 bases and J dropped 8; count of bases not matched to a gene: 9. The CDR3 DNA sequence: TGTGCCAGCACCTTCGACAGGGGACGGGGCTACACCTTC. Amino acid sequence: CASTFDRGRGYTF.

This clone has more than one count but fewer than ten. The CDR3 bases are TGTGCCAGCAGCTTGAGGGGACGGGGAAAGTACTTC. This gives the protein CASSLRGRGKYF. This sequence joins TRBV5-8 and TRBJ2-7; D may match TRBD1 or TRBD2 (5 bases each). This CDR3 spans 12 amino acids. With 1 base removed from V and 11 bases from J, the gap between germline ends came to 13 bases. Germline-derived CDR1 and CDR2 are SGHTS and YDEGEE.

The chain has TRBV4-1 and TRBJ1-1; TRBD1 might be the D (6 bases). The CDR3 length is 14 residues. The ends were cut back, 4 bases at V and 6 bases at J, with 15 bases in the middle. The germline V gene has CDR1 MGHRA and CDR2 YSYEKL. CDR3 nucleotides: TGCGCCAGCAGCCCCTCAGGGGCGAGAGCTGAAGCTTTCTTT. Protein: CASSPSGARAEAFF.

CDR3 DNA sequence: TGTGCCAGCAGCCAAGGTCCGGGACAGGACTGGGGCGAGCAGTACTTC. This encodes CASSQGPGQDWGEQYF. The genes are TRBV14 and TRBJ2-7, with 8 bases matching TRBD1. The CDR3 extends over 16 amino acids. V lost 1 base to trimming and J lost 6 bases; unmatched junction nucleotides: 11. Germline loops: CDR1 SGHDN, CDR2 FVKESK.

This rearrangement joins TRBV6-1 to TRBJ2-5, with D perhaps matching TRBD1 (6 bases). CDR1 and CDR2 from the germline V gene are MNHNS and SASEGT. The CDR3 length is 15 residues. The ends were cut back, 2 bases at V and 2 bases at J, with 12 bases in the middle. CDR3 region: CASSEFLGQQETQYF. CDR3 nucleotides: TGTGCCAGCAGTGAATTCTTAGGACAGCAAGAGACCCAGTACTTC.

This clone was seen ten or more times. The J gene is TRBJ1-6, the V gene TRBV6-6; TRBD1 agrees at 9 bases. This CDR3 has 15 amino acids. Germline-derived CDR1 and CDR2 are MNHNY and SVGAGI (reference sequence). V trimming: 6 bases; J trimming: 8 bases; junction bases outside the gene matches: 8. The CDR3 sequence is CASRPPGQGDSPLHF. The CDR3, as DNA: TGTGCCAGCAGACCCCCGGGACAGGGAGATTCACCCCTCCACTTT.

The chain joins TRBV6-5 to TRBJ1-2; tentative D call: TRBD1 (6 bases). The CDR3 has 14 residues. V was pared by 6 bases and J by 6 bases, with 17 bases between. Per germline, CDR1 MNHEY and CDR2 SVGAGI. CDR3 nucleotide sequence: TGTGCCAGCAGCCCACTGGGGGGGGGCAATGGCTACACCTTC. This encodes CASSPLGGGNGYTF.

This clone was observed a handful of times. V gene TRBV27 combines with J gene TRBJ1-4; D is unresolved. The V end lost 5 bases, the J end lost 8 bases, and 12 bases lay between the germline ends. This CDR3 comprises 13 residues. Germline V gene lookup returns CDR1 MNHEY and CDR2 SMNVEV (reference sequence). Here the CDR3 reads CASSRGSSEKLFF. The CDR3, as DNA: TGTGCCAGCAGTCGAGGGTCCTCCGAAAAACTGTTTTTT.

CDR3 DNA: TGCGCCAGCAGCCCTAATCCGAGCAGGAGAGACACCGGGGAGCTGTTTTTT. Its translation is CASSPNPSRRDTGELFF. This sequence joins TRBV5-1 and TRBJ2-2; D gene ambiguous. The CDR3 has 17 residues. Trimming removed 4 bases at V and 3 bases at J, with 19 bases between. Germline-derived CDR1 and CDR2 are SGHRS and YFSETQ.

This clone was detected a few times. The CDR3 region has the DNA TGTGCCAGCTCACCACCCGTCTCCGCAGATACGCAGTATTTT. Amino acid sequence: CASSPPVSADTQYF. The chain employs TRBV18 and TRBJ2-3, with D hard to call. Trimming cost V 0 bases and J 4 bases, with 8 bases left between them. Germline V gene sequence: CDR1 KGHSH, CDR2 LQKENI. The CDR3 loop spans 14 amino acids.

V gene TRBV28 combines with J gene TRBJ1-2; TRBD1 matches 11 bases. This CDR3 region has 13 residues. The V and J ends lost 5 bases and 8 bases, in that order; junction bases with no gene match: 4. Germline V gives CDR1 MDHEN, CDR2 SYDVKM. The CDR3 region is CASSEGDRGGYTF. CDR3 sequence (DNA): TGTGCCAGCAGTGAAGGGGACAGGGGGGGCTACACCTTC.

The gene calls are TRBV5-1 and TRBJ1-6; no clear D. CDR1 is SGHRS and CDR2 is YFSETQ in the germline V gene. V shed 3 bases and J shed 7 bases, with 8 bases lying between them. The CDR3 extends over 13 amino acids. CDR3 loop: CASSSGRNSPLHF. CDR3 nucleotide sequence: TGCGCCAGCAGCTCCGGACGAAATTCACCCCTCCACTTT.

The chain joins TRBV4-2 to TRBJ2-1; D remains unclear. The length of the CDR3 is 13 residues. Germline CDR1 reads LGHNA; CDR2 reads YNFKEQ. The ends were cut back, 0 bases at V and 8 bases at J, with 8 bases in the middle. Here the CDR3 reads CASSQDTVDEQFF. The CDR3 nucleotides are TGTGCCAGCAGCCAAGATACTGTGGATGAGCAGTTCTTC.

This clone was observed once. The gene calls are TRBV6-4 and TRBJ1-6, with no clear D. The CDR3 has 13 amino acids. V was pared by 2 bases and J by 10 bases, with 9 bases between. The germline V gene encodes CDR1 MRHNA and CDR2 SNTAGT. The CDR3 DNA follows: TGTGCCAGCAGTGACAAGACGGGCTCACCCCTCCACTTT. Translation gives CASSDKTGSPLHF.

This sequence joins TRBV27 and TRBJ2-7; tentative D call: TRBD1 (5 bases). The V end was cut by 5 bases, the J end by 2 bases, with 13 bases between. The CDR3 extends over 14 amino acids. Germline assignment: CDR1 MNHEY and CDR2 SMNVEV (reference sequence). DNA of the CDR3: TGTGCCAGCAGTATCGACAGAAACGCCTACGAGCAGTACTTC. Amino acid sequence: CASSIDRNAYEQYF.

In this sample, this clone turned up a few times. This chain uses TRBV29-1 with TRBJ2-5; either TRBD1 or TRBD2 may supply D (5 bases each). This CDR3 is 12 amino acids long. The V end was cut by 6 bases, the J end by 4 bases, with 12 bases between. CDR1 and CDR2 (germline): SQVTM, ANQGSEA. The CDR3 coding sequence is TGCAGCGTGGACCATGGGGGAGAGACCCAGTACTTC. Amino acid sequence: CSVDHGGETQYF. Looking up the rest from reference TRBV29-1 and TRBJ2-5 gives the full variable domain: SAVISQKPSRDICQRGTSLTIQCQVDSQVTMMFWYRQQPGQSLTLIATANQGSEATYESGFVIDKFPISRPNLTFSTLTVSNMSPEDSSIYLCSVDHGGETQYFGPGTRLLVL.

This rearrangement joins TRBV30 to TRBJ2-7; possible D gene TRBD2, 7 bases. Looked up from germline, CDR1 is GTSNPN and CDR2 is SVGIG (reference sequence). The CDR3 sequence is 15 residues long. V dropped 0 bases and J dropped 6 bases, with 18 bases sitting between them. In DNA, the CDR3 is TGTGCCTGGAGTGTAGGGGGGGGACCTCTCGGCGAGCAGTACTTC. Its protein product is CAWSVGGGPLGEQYF.

By proportion, this clone is medium-sized. The gene calls are TRBV30 and TRBJ1-2; 7 bases fit TRBD1. Germline CDR1 and CDR2: GTSNPN and SVGIG (reference sequence). The CDR3 length is 13 residues. V lost 2 bases, J lost 7 bases, and 7 bases stayed unmatched. The CDR3 DNA sequence: TGTGCCTGGAGTATAAGGGGGCAGGGTGGCTACACCTTC. It encodes CAWSIRGQGGYTF.

CDR3 sequence reads: CASSVGYSDTGELFF. CDR3 bases: TGTGCCAGCAGCGTAGGGTACTCGGACACCGGGGAGCTGTTTTTT. V gene TRBV9 combines with J gene TRBJ2-2; D not resolved. Germline lookup yields CDR1 SGDLS and CDR2 YYNGEE. The CDR3 is made up of 15 amino acids. Trimming pared 0 bases from V and 3 bases from J, leaving 9 bases between.

V gene TRBV7-8 combines with J gene TRBJ2-7; 7 bases align to TRBD1. The CDR3 has 13 residues. Losses at the gene ends were 4 bases for V and 9 bases for J; bases not matched to a gene: 9. CDR1 and CDR2 (germline): SGHVS, FQNEAQ. The CDR3 loop reads CASSSRDSTRQYF. CDR3 DNA: TGTGCCAGCAGCTCCCGGGACAGCACGAGGCAGTACTTC. Supplemented by reference TRBV7-8 and TRBJ2-7, the full variable domain reads GAGVSQSPRYKVAKRGQDVALRCDPISGHVSLFWYQQALGQGPEFLTYFQNEAQLDKSGLPSDRFFAERPEGSVSTLKIQRTQQEDSAVYLCASSSRDSTRQYFGPGTRLTVT.

This clone was recorded at least ten times. The rearrangement joins TRBV4-2 to TRBJ2-1, with D possibly called TRBD1 or TRBD2 (6 bases each). Between the trimmed V and J ends, which lost 0 bases and 4 bases, there was a span of 16 bases. The CDR3 totals 17 residues. Per germline, CDR1 LGHNA and CDR2 YNFKEQ. The CDR3 nucleotides read TGTGCCAGCAGCCAAGAAAAAGAGGGGGGCTATTACAATGAGCAGTTCTTC. Encoded protein: CASSQEKEGGYYNEQFF.

This clone has a handful of counts. This chain links TRBV27 with TRBJ1-2, with no clear D. From germline, CDR1 is MNHEY and CDR2 SMNVEV (reference sequence). CDR3 length: 13 amino acids. V shed 2 bases and J shed 6 bases, with 10 bases lying between them. The chain's CDR3 is CASSLRQVNGYTF. CDR3 nucleotide sequence: TGTGCCAGCAGTTTACGGCAGGTAAATGGCTACACCTTC.

The CDR3 DNA is TGTGCCTGGAGTCCCGGGACAGGGTACACCGGGGAGCTGTTTTTT. Translating gives CAWSPGTGYTGELFF. The chain uses TRBV30 and TRBJ2-2; 9 nucleotides match TRBD1. V gave up 2 bases and J gave up 3 bases; unmatched junction bases: 4. Germline CDR1 and CDR2: GTSNPN and SVGIG (reference sequence). This CDR3 spans 15 amino acids. Complete variable domain (other parts from reference TRBV30 and TRBJ2-2): SQTIHQWPATLVQPVGSPLSLECTVEGTSNPNLYWYRQAAGRGLQLLFYSVGIGQISSEVPQNLSASRPQDRQFILSSKKLLLSDSGFYLCAWSPGTGYTGELFFGEGSRLTVL.